The next 17 T cell receptor beta chains were all read from a single sample in a study of early T cells in non-severe SARS-CoV-2 infection. MiXCR, run by TCRdb on the 5' RACE reads, gives a single entry per CDR3 protein. The data show tens of thousands of distinct CDR3 sequences, roughly an eighth seen once. The sequenced material came from whole blood. Receptors originate from an adult who was a healthcare worker with PCR-confirmed SARS-CoV-2 infection or an uninfected control (not recorded which).

This clonotype has a count of ten or more. The rearrangement joins TRBV13 to TRBJ2-7; 10 bases are shared with TRBD1. Looked up from germline, CDR1 is PRHDT and CDR2 is FYEKMQ (reference sequence). V trimming: 5 bases; J trimming: 0 bases; junction bases outside the gene matches: 4. The CDR3 runs 15 residues. The CDR3 region is CASSEGQGISYEQYF. The CDR3 DNA sequence: TGTGCCAGCAGCGAGGGACAGGGGATCTCCTACGAGCAGTACTTC.

In its sample, this clonotype was seen many times. The V gene is TRBV25-1, the J gene TRBJ1-5; TRBD1 is a possible D gene (6 bases). CDR1 MGHDK and CDR2 SYGVNS come from the germline V gene. The CDR3 runs 19 residues. V lost 6 bases and J 0 bases, leaving 24 bases between the germline ends. The chain's CDR3 is CASRNSGASSPHSNQPQHF. CDR3 coding DNA: TGTGCCAGCAGAAATTCGGGGGCCTCCTCCCCGCATAGCAATCAGCCCCAGCATTTT.

Ten or more counts support this clonotype. The V call is TRBV28, the J call TRBJ2-3, with D tentatively TRBD1 (5 bases). The germline gives CDR1 MDHEN, CDR2 SYDVKM. CDR3 size: 16 residues. V shed 6 bases and J shed 3 bases, with 19 bases lying between them. The CDR3: CASRPDRTLGTDTQYF. The CDR3 DNA sequence: TGTGCCAGCAGGCCCGATCGGACACTGGGGACAGATACGCAGTATTTT.

This clonotype was seen at least ten times. The chain has TRBV7-8 and TRBJ2-3, with a tentative D call TRBD2 (6 bases). V was clipped by 1 base and J by 2 bases, with 10 bases between them. The CDR3 extends over 15 amino acids. CDR1 and CDR2 from the germline V gene are SGHVS and FQNEAQ. Here the CDR3 reads CASSLDASDTDTQYF. The CDR3 DNA reads as TGTGCCAGCAGCTTAGACGCTAGCGACACAGATACGCAGTATTTT.

The sample holds many counts of this clonotype. This rearrangement joins TRBV28 to TRBJ1-1; 8 nucleotides agree with TRBD1. CDR1 and CDR2 from the germline V gene are MDHEN and SYDVKM. V trimming: 2 bases; J trimming: 11 bases; junction bases outside the gene matches: 4. The CDR3 runs 12 residues. Here the CDR3 DNA reads TGTGCCAGCAGTTTAAGACAGGGGAAGGCTTTCTTT. Its protein is CASSLRQGKAFF.

The table lists this clonotype with many counts. The J gene is TRBJ2-3, the V gene TRBV7-6, with TRBD2 matching 15 bases. Germline V gene sequence: CDR1 SGHVS, CDR2 FNYEAQ. This CDR3 is 17 amino acids long. With 4 bases clipped from V and 1 base from J, the junction kept 3 bases outside the gene matches. The CDR3 sequence is CASSSGLAGGGTDTQYF. In nucleotides, the CDR3 is TGTGCCAGCAGCTCGGGACTAGCGGGGGGAGGCACAGATACGCAGTATTTT. Full variable domain (rest looked up from reference TRBV7-6 and TRBJ2-3): GAGVSQSPRYKVTKRGQDVALRCDPISGHVSLYWYRQALGQGPEFLTYFNYEAQQDKSGLPNDRFSAERPEGSISTLTIQRTEQRDSAMYRCASSSGLAGGGTDTQYFGPGTRLTVL.

This clonotype was seen only a few times. J is TRBJ2-7 and V is TRBV9; 9 nucleotides align to TRBD1. CDR3 length equals 16 residues. V trimming: 0 bases; J trimming: 3 bases; junction bases outside the gene matches: 7. Per the germline V gene, CDR1 is SGDLS and CDR2 is YYNGEE. The CDR3: CASSVAPGQGGYEQYF. The CDR3 bases are TGTGCCAGCAGCGTAGCCCCGGGACAGGGAGGCTACGAGCAGTACTTC.

The V call is TRBV27, the J call TRBJ2-3; no reliable D call. The CDR3 is made up of 13 amino acids. Per the germline V gene, CDR1 is MNHEY and CDR2 is SMNVEV (reference sequence). Trimming pared 4 bases from V and 2 bases from J, leaving 7 bases between. CDR3 sequence: CASSSKTTDTQYF. The CDR3 region has the DNA TGTGCCAGCAGTTCCAAAACCACAGATACGCAGTATTTT.

At least ten counts were recorded for this clonotype. This chain joins TRBV2 and TRBJ2-2, with TRBD2 matching 11 bases. CDR1 and CDR2 from the germline V gene are SNHLY and FYNNEI. This CDR3 region has 19 residues. Losses at the gene ends were 2 bases for V and 0 bases for J; bases not matched to a gene: 8. For the CDR3, the DNA is TGTGCCAGCAGTGAAATAGATCTAGCGGGGGGTTCGAACACCGGGGAGCTGTTTTTT. This translates into CASSEIDLAGGSNTGELFF.

This clonotype was seen ten or more times. This chain links TRBV24-1 with TRBJ2-5, with unresolved D. Trimming shortened V by 1 base and J by 1 base, and 9 bases separated the two germline ends. The CDR3 has 15 amino acids. Per germline, CDR1 KGHDR and CDR2 SFDVKD. The CDR3 DNA reads TGTGCCACCAGTGATTTAGGAGCACCCCAAGAGACCCAGTACTTC. It translates to CATSDLGAPQETQYF.

The chain carries TRBV20-1 and TRBJ1-1; 10 nucleotides agree with TRBD1. CDR1 is DFQATT and CDR2 is SNEGSKA in the germline V gene (reference sequence). This CDR3 contains 14 residues. J lost 3 bases, V lost 5 bases, and 6 bases had no gene match. The CDR3 region is CSAVPGQGYTEAFF. The CDR3 nucleotides read TGCAGTGCTGTGCCGGGACAGGGGTACACTGAAGCTTTCTTT.

At least ten counts were recorded for this clonotype. The chain recombines TRBV18 with TRBJ2-7, with D perhaps given as TRBD1 or TRBD2 (5 bases each). Germline V gene sequence: CDR1 KGHSH, CDR2 LQKENI. V was shortened by 5 bases and J by 7 bases, with 15 bases between the two germline ends. The CDR3 contains 13 residues. CDR3: CASSRDPTREQYF. In nucleotides, the CDR3 is TGTGCCAGCTCAAGGGACCCGACCCGTGAGCAGTACTTC.

There are many counts of this clonotype. The chain employs TRBV5-4 and TRBJ1-2, with D uncertain. The CDR3 sequence is 13 residues long. Germline V gene lookup returns CDR1 SGHNT and CDR2 YYREEE (reference sequence). The V end was cut by 2 bases, the J end by 1 base, with 6 bases between. The CDR3 protein is CASSFRDNYGYTF. The CDR3 bases are TGTGCCAGCAGCTTCAGAGATAACTATGGCTACACCTTC.

This clonotype showed up many times. The genes are TRBV6-5 and TRBJ2-5, with TRBD2 matching over 11 bases. Trimming removed 0 bases from V and 4 bases from J; junction bases left unmatched: 4. Germline CDR1 and CDR2: MNHEY and SVGAGI. CDR3 length equals 16 residues. As DNA, the CDR3 is TGTGCCAGCAGTTACTCCCTAGCGGGAGGAGGAGAGACCCAGTACTTC. The encoded protein is CASSYSLAGGGETQYF.

This clonotype appeared many times. The rearrangement links TRBV7-6 to TRBJ1-1, with D unclear. The germline V gene has CDR1 SGHVS and CDR2 FNYEAQ. The CDR3 is 12 residues long. Trimming removed 2 bases at V and 4 bases at J, with 5 bases between. The CDR3 spells CASSLISTEAFF. The CDR3 DNA reads TGTGCCAGCAGCTTAATTAGCACTGAAGCTTTCTTT.

This clonotype was observed many times. The chain links TRBV19 to TRBJ1-1; no firm D call. The CDR3 covers 14 residues. Trimming shortened V by 5 bases and J by 6 bases, and 16 bases separated the two germline ends. Germline loops: CDR1 LNHDA, CDR2 SQIVND (reference sequence). The CDR3 protein is CASSLAKDDSEAFF. DNA of the CDR3: TGTGCCAGTAGTCTAGCTAAGGATGACTCTGAAGCTTTCTTT.

There are many counts of this clonotype. The chain links TRBV7-2 to TRBJ2-3, with unresolved D. The V and J ends lost 3 bases and 0 bases respectively, with 13 bases between them. The CDR3 contains 16 residues. The V gene's germline CDR1 is SGHTA and CDR2 FQGNSA. The CDR3 here is CASSFGKYPSTDTQYF. CDR3 in DNA: TGTGCCAGCAGCTTCGGCAAATACCCTAGCACAGATACGCAGTATTTT.